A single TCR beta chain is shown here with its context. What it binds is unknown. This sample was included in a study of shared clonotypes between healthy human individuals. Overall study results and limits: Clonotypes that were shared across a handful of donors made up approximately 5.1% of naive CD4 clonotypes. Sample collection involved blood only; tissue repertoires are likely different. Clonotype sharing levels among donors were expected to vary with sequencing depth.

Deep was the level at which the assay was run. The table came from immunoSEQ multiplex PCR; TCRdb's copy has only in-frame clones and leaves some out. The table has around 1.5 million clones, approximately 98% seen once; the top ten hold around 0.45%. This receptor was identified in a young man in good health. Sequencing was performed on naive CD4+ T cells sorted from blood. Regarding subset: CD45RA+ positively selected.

CDR3 region: CASSSLSNQPQHF. In DNA, the CDR3 is TGTGCCAGCAGTTCTCTTAGCAATCAGCCCCAGCATTTT. The rearrangement uses TRBV27 and TRBJ1-5; D is unclear. Germline loops: CDR1 MNHEY, CDR2 SMNVEV (reference sequence). CDR3 length equals 13 residues. The V end lost 4 bases, the J end lost 0 bases, and 4 bases lay between the germline ends.